The T cell receptor beta chain under discussion was sequenced for a study of shared clonotypes between healthy human individuals. Study-level points and caveats: In the sorted subsets, rarefaction showed sequencing was incomplete despite large depth. Between a few donors, naive CD4 clonotypes were shared at a level of about 5%.

A deep-level run was used for the assay. Data came from immunoSEQ multiplex PCR; TCRdb stores just in-frame clones and leaves some out. Found here are about 1.5 million clones, more than 95% of them singletons; the top ten hold over 1%. Germline values: CDR1 MNHEY, CDR2 SMNVEV (reference sequence). The CDR3 runs 14 residues. Trimming stripped 2 bases from V and 1 base from J, with 8 bases between. Donors were healthy HIV-negative adults without recently reported acute infections or vaccinations. Remarks on this clone: As yet, its antigen is unknown.

This chain joins TRBV27 and TRBJ1-1; D remains unclear. Sequences were obtained from naive CD4+ T cells sorted from blood. Noted subset: CD45RA+ positively selected. This TCR was sampled from a man aged 25 to 40 in good health. Here the CDR3 DNA reads TGTGCCAGCAGTTTAATTTCTGGGAACACTGAAGCTTTCTTT. It is translated as CASSLISGNTEAFF.